Below are 6 T cell receptor beta chains sequenced from a single sample in a study of T cell repertoires and HLA-DP antigens. Which antigens these TCRs recognize remains unknown. Generated by immunoSEQ multiplex PCR, the TCRdb table keeps only in-frame clones and is missing some. Of some 120,000 clones in the sample, 80% to 95% were seen once. What was sequenced was CD4+ T cells from PBMCs. The receptors were sampled from a woman aged 18-29 years in good health and CMV-seronegative.

Written as DNA, the CDR3 is TGTGCCAGCAGTCGGGGGGACAGGGCCTACGAGCAGTACTTC. As protein: CASSRGDRAYEQYF. This chain connects TRBV6-5 to TRBJ2-7, with TRBD1 matching over 9 bases. The CDR3 spans 14 residues. V trimming: 5 bases; J trimming: 2 bases; junction bases outside the gene matches: 4. Germline lookup yields CDR1 MNHEY and CDR2 SVGAGI.

The genes are TRBV5-1 and TRBJ2-1, with 11 bases that match TRBD2. Germline loops: CDR1 SGHRS, CDR2 YFSETQ. The ends lost 2 bases at V and 3 bases at J; junction bases unmatched: 7. The CDR3 consists of 17 residues. The CDR3 nucleotides read TGCGCCAGCAGCTTAGTACTAGCGGGGGACCTCTACAATGAGCAGTTCTTC. This translates into CASSLVLAGDLYNEQFF. Full variable domain (remainder filled in from reference TRBV5-1 and TRBJ2-1): KAGVTQTPRYLIKTRGQQVTLSCSPISGHRSVSWYQQTPGQGLQFLFEYFSETQRNKGNFPGRFSGRQFSNSRSEMNVSTLELGDSALYLCASSLVLAGDLYNEQFFGPGTRLTVL.

The chain employs TRBV7-9 and TRBJ2-7; no firm D call. Germline CDR1 and CDR2: SEHNR and FQNEAQ (reference sequence). The CDR3 consists of 13 residues. Trimming shortened V by 0 bases and J by 4 bases, and 7 bases separated the two germline ends. For the CDR3, the DNA is TGTGCCAGCAGCTTAGCGGGTTCATACGAGCAGTACGTC. Its translation: CASSLAGSYEQYV.

The chain uses TRBV5-1 and TRBJ2-7, with TRBD1 identical over 10 bases. V dropped 2 bases and J dropped 0; count of bases not matched to a gene: 5. The CDR3 consists of 16 residues. In germline, CDR1 is SGHRS, CDR2 YFSETQ. CDR3 loop: CASSFPGQGSSYEQYF. CDR3 sequence (DNA): TGCGCCAGCAGCTTTCCGGGACAGGGGAGCTCCTACGAGCAGTACTTC.

The chain joins TRBV5-1 to TRBJ2-5, with D unclear. The V end lost 0 bases, the J end lost 0 bases, and 6 bases lay between the germline ends. CDR3 length: 14 amino acids. CDR1 SGHRS and CDR2 YFSETQ come from the germline V gene. Here the CDR3 reads CASSLGRYQETQYF. The CDR3 DNA follows: TGCGCCAGCAGCTTGGGGCGGTACCAAGAGACCCAGTACTTC.

This chain uses TRBV28 with TRBJ1-3, with D possibly TRBD1 on 5 matching bases. The CDR3 covers 16 residues. V lost 1 base and J lost 0, with 10 bases in between. Germline lookup yields CDR1 MDHEN and CDR2 SYDVKM. The CDR3 coding sequence is TGTGCCAGCAGTTTATTGGGCCAGGGCTCTGGAAACACCATATATTTT. Translated: CASSLLGQGSGNTIYF. The full variable domain, with the rest looked up from reference TRBV28 and TRBJ1-3, is DVKVTQSSRYLVKRTGEKVFLECVQDMDHENMFWYRQDPGLGLRLIYFSYDVKMKEKGDIPEGYSVSREKKERFSLILESASTNQTSMYLCASSLLGQGSGNTIYFGEGSWLTVV.